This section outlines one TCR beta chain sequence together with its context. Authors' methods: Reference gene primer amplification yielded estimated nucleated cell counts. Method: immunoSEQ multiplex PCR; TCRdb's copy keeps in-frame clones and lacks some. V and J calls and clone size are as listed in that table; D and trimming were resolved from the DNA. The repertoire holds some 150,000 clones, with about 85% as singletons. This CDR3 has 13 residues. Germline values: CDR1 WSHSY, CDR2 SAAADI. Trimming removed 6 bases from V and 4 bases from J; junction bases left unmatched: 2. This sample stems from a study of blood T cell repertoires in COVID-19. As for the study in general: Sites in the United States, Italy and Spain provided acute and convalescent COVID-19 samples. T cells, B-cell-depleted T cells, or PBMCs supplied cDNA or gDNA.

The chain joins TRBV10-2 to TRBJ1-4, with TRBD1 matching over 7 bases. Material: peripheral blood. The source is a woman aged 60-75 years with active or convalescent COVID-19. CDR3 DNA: TGCGCCAGCAGGGGACAGAATAATGAAAAACTGTTTTTT. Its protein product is CASRGQNNEKLFF.